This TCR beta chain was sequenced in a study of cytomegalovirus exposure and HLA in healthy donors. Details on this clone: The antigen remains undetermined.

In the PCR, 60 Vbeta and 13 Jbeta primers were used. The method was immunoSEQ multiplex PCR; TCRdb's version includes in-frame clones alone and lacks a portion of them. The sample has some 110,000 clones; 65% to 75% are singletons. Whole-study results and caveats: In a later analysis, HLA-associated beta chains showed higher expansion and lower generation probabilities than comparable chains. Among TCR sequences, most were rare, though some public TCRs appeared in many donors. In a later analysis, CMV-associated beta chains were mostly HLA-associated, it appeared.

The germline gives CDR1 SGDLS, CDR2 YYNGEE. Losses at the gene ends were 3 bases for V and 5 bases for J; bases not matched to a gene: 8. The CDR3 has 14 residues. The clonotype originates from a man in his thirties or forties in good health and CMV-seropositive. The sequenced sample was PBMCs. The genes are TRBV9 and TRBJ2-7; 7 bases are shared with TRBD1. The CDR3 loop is CASSAGTAFHEQYF. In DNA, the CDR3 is TGTGCCAGCAGCGCCGGGACAGCCTTCCACGAGCAGTACTTC.